This T cell receptor beta chain was identified in a study of blood T cell repertoires in COVID-19. About the research overall: In each case, the material was cDNA or gDNA derived from T cells, B-cell-depleted T cells, or PBMCs.

V shed 4 bases and J shed 0 bases, with 18 bases lying between them. The CDR3 sequence is 17 residues long. Germline V lookup: CDR1 SGHKS, CDR2 YYEKEE (reference sequence). In its sample, this clone was seen a few times. The method was immunoSEQ multiplex PCR; TCRdb's version includes in-frame clones alone and lacks a portion of them. The profile shows some 190,000 clones, 76% of them singletons. Cohort placement rested on clinical history that participants reported themselves. The specimen sequenced was PBMCs or T cells enriched from blood (not recorded which). The clonotype originates from a woman aged 45-60 years with acute COVID-19. The chain employs TRBV5-5 and TRBJ2-3, with a possible D match to TRBD1 (5 bases). CDR3 nucleotides: TGTGCCAGCAGCGCCGTCTGGGGCCAGATTAGCACAGATACGCAGTATTTT. Its translation: CASSAVWGQISTDTQYF.